These 5 T cell receptor beta chains were all obtained from the same sample, sequenced in a study of blood T cell repertoires in COVID-19. TCRdb's copy holds only in-frame clones and misses some; the assay was immunoSEQ multiplex PCR. This sample has approximately 110,000 clones, with roughly 85% found just once. The material sequenced was peripheral blood. Source of these receptors: a human donor in a cohort sampled during active COVID-19.

V usage is TRBV9 and J usage is TRBJ2-5, with TRBD1 as a possible D gene (5 bases). The CDR3 is 14 residues long. Germline V gene lookup returns CDR1 SGDLS and CDR2 YYNGEE. V was shortened by 0 bases and J by 4 bases, with 10 bases between the two germline ends. For the CDR3, the DNA is TGTGCCAGCAGCGTAGAGGCAGGGCTAGAGACCCAGTACTTC. The encoded protein is CASSVEAGLETQYF. Using reference TRBV9 and TRBJ2-5 for the parts outside the CDR3, the full variable domain is DSGVTQTPKHLITATGQRVTLRCSPRSGDLSVYWYQQSLDQGLQFLIQYYNGEERAKGNILERFSAQQFPDLHSELNLSSLELGDSALYFCASSVEAGLETQYFGPGTRLLVL.

The rearrangement joins TRBV9 to TRBJ1-4; D gene ambiguous. The CDR3 is 12 amino acids. Between the trimmed V and J ends, which lost 3 bases and 7 bases, there was a span of 7 bases. CDR1 is SGDLS, CDR2 YYNGEE, per germline. CDR3: CASSGDGEKLFF. CDR3 nucleotides: TGTGCCAGCAGCGGAGATGGTGAAAAACTGTTTTTT.

The J gene is TRBJ2-7, the V gene TRBV5-1; TRBD1 matches 9 bases. V dropped 4 bases and J dropped 3; count of bases not matched to a gene: 8. CDR1 is SGHRS, CDR2 YFSETQ, per germline. The CDR3 runs to 15 residues. The CDR3 DNA follows: TGCGCCAGCAGCGCCCTCACGGGACAGGGCTACGAGCAGTACTTC. Its protein is CASSALTGQGYEQYF.

The rearrangement links TRBV19 to TRBJ1-5, with D perhaps matching TRBD1 (5 bases). The CDR3 runs 14 residues. In germline, CDR1 is LNHDA, CDR2 SQIVND (reference sequence). The ends were cut back, 6 bases at V and 4 bases at J, with 13 bases in the middle. For the CDR3, the DNA is TGTGCCAGTAGCCCATGGGGGGTGAATCAGCCCCAGCATTTT. This encodes CASSPWGVNQPQHF.

This clone was detected only a few times. The chain combines TRBV19 with TRBJ1-1, with D perhaps TRBD1 (6 bases). Germline V CDR1 and CDR2: LNHDA, SQIVND (reference sequence). The CDR3 is 13 residues long. Trimming removed 7 bases from V and 4 bases from J, with 13 bases in between. The CDR3 DNA sequence: TGTGCCAGTATGGGTCAGGGGACCACTGAAGCTTTCTTT. Translating gives CASMGQGTTEAFF.